The following is a T cell receptor beta chain sequence with its context. Antigen unknown. This record comes from a study of vaccination and CD4 T cells after COVID-19. Study background: Researchers treated control cultures with a CEFX pool, an HIV-1 Nef pool, or no peptide.

The germline gives CDR1 SGHTA, CDR2 FQGNSA. The CDR3 covers 21 residues. V lost 5 bases and J lost 0, with 26 bases in between. Cultured CD4+ T cell DNA was sequenced using the Oncomine TCR Beta short-read assay. Genomic DNA was isolated from cultured CD4+ T cells. A single record per CDR3 protein comes from TCRdb applying MiXCR to the PCR reads. The repertoire has roughly 10,000 distinct CDR3 sequences, about half of them found once; the top ten carry approximately 40%. Treatment described: approximately nine-day PBMC culture with coronavirus spike peptide pools or control peptides (ViraFEST assay). Peptide-pool expansion of antigen-specific T cells preceded TCR sequencing in ViraFEST.

Sequencing was performed on CD4+ T cells from blood, cultured in vitro. This rearrangement joins TRBV7-2 to TRBJ1-6, with TRBD1 as a possible D gene (5 bases). The clonotype comes from a human donor who had recovered from COVID-19. The CDR3 nucleotides read TGTGCCAGCAGCACCCCCGTGGGGGGGGTGAATATTGACTCCTATAATTCACCCCTCCACTTT. Translation gives CASSTPVGGVNIDSYNSPLHF.